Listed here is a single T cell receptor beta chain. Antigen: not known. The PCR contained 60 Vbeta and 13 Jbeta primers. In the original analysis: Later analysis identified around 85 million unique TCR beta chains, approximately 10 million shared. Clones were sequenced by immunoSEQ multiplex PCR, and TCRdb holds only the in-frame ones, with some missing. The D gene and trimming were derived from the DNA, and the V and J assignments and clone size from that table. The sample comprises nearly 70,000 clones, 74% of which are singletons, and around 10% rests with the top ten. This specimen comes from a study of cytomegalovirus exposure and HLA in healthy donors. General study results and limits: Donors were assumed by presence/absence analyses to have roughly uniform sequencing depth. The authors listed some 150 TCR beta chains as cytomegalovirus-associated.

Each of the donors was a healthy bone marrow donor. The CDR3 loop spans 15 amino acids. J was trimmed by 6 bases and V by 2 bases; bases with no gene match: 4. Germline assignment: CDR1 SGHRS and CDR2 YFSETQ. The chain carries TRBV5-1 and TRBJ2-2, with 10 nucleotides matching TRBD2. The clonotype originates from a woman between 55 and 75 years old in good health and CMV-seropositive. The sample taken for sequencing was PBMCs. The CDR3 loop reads CASSLEAGGPGELFF. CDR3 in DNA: TGCGCCAGCAGCTTAGAAGCGGGGGGGCCCGGGGAGCTGTTTTTT.